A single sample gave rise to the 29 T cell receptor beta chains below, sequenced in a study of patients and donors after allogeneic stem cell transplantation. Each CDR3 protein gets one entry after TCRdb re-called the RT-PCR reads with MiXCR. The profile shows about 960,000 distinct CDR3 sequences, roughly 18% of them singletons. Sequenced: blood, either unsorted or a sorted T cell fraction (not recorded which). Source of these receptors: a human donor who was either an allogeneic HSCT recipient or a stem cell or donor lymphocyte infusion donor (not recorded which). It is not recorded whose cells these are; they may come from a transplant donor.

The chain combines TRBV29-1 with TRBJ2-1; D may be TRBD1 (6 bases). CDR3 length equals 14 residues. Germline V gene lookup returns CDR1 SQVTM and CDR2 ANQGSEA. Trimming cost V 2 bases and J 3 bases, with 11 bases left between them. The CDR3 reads CSVERTRGYNEQFF. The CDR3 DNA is TGCAGCGTTGAAAGGACCAGGGGCTACAATGAGCAGTTCTTC.

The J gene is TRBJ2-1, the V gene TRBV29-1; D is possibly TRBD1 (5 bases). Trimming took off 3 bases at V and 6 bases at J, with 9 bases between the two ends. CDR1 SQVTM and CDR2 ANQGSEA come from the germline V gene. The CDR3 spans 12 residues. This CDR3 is CSVDQGVNEQFF. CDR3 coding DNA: TGCAGCGTTGACCAGGGTGTCAATGAGCAGTTCTTC.

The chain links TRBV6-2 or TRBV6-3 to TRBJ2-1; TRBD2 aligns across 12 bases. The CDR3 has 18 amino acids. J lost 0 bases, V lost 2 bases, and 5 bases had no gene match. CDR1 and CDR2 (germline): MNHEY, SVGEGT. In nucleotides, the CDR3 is TGTGCCAGCAGTTACCGGACTAGCGGGGTCGTCTCCTACAATGAGCAGTTCTTC. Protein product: CASSYRTSGVVSYNEQFF.

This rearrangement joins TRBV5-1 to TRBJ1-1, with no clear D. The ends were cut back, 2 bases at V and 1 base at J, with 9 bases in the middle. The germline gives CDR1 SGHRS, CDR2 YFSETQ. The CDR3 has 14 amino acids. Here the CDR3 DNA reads TGCGCCAGCAGCTTCGGTTTTCGGAACACTGAAGCTTTCTTT. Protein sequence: CASSFGFRNTEAFF.

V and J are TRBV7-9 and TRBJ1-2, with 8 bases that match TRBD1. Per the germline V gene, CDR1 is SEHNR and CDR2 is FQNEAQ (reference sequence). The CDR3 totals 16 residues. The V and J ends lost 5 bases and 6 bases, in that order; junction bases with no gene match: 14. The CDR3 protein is CASSPSGYRGRNGYTF. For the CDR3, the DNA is TGTGCCAGCAGCCCGTCGGGTTACAGGGGGAGGAATGGCTACACCTTC.

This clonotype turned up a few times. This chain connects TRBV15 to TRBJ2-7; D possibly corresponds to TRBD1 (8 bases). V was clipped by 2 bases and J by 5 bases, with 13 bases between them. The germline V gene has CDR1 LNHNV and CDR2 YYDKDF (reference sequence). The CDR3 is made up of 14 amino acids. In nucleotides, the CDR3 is TGTGCCACCAGCAGACGGACAGGGAGGGACGAGCAGTACTTC. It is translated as CATSRRTGRDEQYF. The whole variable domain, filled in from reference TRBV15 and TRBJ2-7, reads DAMVIQNPRYQVTQFGKPVTLSCSQTLNHNVMYWYQQKSSQAPKLLFHYYDKDFNNEADTPDNFQSRRPNTSFCFLDIRSPGLGDTAMYLCATSRRTGRDEQYFGPGTRLTVT.

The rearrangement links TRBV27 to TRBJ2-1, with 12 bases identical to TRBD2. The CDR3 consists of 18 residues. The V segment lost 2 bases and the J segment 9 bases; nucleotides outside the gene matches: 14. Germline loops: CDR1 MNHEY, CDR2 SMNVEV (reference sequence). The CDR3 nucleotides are TGTGCCAGCAGTTTAAGTGGTCTAGCGGGGGGGCCTGGTATTGAGCAGTTCTTC. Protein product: CASSLSGLAGGPGIEQFF.

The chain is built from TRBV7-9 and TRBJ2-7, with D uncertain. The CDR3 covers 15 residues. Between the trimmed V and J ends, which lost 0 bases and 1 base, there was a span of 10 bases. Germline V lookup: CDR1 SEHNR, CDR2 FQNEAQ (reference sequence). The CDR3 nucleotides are TGTGCCAGCAGCTTAGCCCCTTCCGAGTCCTACGAGCAGTACTTC. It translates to CASSLAPSESYEQYF.

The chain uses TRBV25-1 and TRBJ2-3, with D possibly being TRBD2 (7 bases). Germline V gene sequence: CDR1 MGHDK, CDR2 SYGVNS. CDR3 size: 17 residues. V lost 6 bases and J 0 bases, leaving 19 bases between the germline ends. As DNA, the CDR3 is TGTGCCAGCAGCACGGCCGGGGGGCATTCTAGCACAGATACGCAGTATTTT. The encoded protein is CASSTAGGHSSTDTQYF.

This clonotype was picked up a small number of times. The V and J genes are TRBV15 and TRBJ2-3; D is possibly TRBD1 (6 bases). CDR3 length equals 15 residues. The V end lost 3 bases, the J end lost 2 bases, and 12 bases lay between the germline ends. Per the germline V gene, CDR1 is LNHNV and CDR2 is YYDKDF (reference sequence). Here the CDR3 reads CATSSPGAPTDTQYF. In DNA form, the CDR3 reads TGTGCCACCAGCAGCCCAGGGGCTCCCACAGATACGCAGTATTTT.

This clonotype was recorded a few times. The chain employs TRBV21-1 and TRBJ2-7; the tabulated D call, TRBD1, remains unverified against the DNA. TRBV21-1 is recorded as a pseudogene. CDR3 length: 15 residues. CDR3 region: CASSRGSPRPYEQYF. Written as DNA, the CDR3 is TGTGCCAGCAGCCGAGGGTCCCCTAGGCCCTACGAGCAGTACTTC.

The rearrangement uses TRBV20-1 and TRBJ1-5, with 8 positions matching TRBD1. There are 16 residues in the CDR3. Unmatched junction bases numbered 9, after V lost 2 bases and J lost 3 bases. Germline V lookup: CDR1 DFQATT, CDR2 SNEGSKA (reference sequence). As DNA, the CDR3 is TGCAGTGCTAGACTAGACAGGGGCATCGACAATCAGCCCCAGCATTTT. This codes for CSARLDRGIDNQPQHF.

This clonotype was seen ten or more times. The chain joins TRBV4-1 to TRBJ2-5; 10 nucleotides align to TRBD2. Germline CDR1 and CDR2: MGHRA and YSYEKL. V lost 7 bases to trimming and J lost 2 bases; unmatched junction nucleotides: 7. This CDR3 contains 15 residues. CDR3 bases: TGCGCCAGCACACTCGGGACTAGCGCTCAAGAGACCCAGTACTTC. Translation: CASTLGTSAQETQYF.

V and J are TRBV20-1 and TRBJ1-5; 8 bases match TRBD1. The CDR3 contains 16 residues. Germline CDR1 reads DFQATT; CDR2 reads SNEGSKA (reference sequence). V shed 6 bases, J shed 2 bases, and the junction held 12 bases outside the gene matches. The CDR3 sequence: CSAKDRERGGNQPQHF. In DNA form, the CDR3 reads TGCAGTGCCAAGGACAGGGAAAGGGGGGGCAATCAGCCCCAGCATTTT.

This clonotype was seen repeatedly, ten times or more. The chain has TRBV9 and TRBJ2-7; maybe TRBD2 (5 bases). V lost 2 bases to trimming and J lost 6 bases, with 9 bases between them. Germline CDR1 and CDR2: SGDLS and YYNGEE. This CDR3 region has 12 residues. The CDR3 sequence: CASSVLAGEQYF. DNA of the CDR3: TGTGCCAGCAGCGTCCTAGCCGGCGAGCAGTACTTC. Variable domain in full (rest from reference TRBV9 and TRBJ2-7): DSGVTQTPKHLITATGQRVTLRCSPRSGDLSVYWYQQSLDQGLQFLIQYYNGEERAKGNILERFSAQQFPDLHSELNLSSLELGDSALYFCASSVLAGEQYFGPGTRLTVT.

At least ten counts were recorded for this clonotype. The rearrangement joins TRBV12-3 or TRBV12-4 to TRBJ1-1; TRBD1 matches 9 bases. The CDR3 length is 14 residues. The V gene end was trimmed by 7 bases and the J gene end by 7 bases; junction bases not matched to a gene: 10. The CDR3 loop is CASNVGQGSGEAFF. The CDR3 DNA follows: TGTGCCAGCAACGTAGGACAGGGGAGTGGTGAAGCTTTCTTT.

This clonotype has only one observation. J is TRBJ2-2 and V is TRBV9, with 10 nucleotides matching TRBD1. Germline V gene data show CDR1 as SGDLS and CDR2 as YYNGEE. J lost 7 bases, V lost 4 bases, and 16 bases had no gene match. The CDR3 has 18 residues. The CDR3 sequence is CASSWSRDRGGGGGELFF. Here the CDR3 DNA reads TGTGCCAGCAGCTGGTCCCGGGACAGGGGCGGTGGGGGCGGGGAGCTGTTTTTT.

This chain's CDR3 is CASSWGGDNEQFF. DNA of the CDR3: TGTGCCAGCAGCTGGGGGGGGGACAATGAGCAGTTCTTC. The chain uses TRBV7-7 and TRBJ2-1; TRBD2 agrees at 7 bases. The CDR3 covers 13 residues. CDR1 is SSHAT and CDR2 is FNYEAQ in the germline V gene (reference sequence). Trimming took 4 bases from V and 5 from J; bases not matched to a gene: 2.

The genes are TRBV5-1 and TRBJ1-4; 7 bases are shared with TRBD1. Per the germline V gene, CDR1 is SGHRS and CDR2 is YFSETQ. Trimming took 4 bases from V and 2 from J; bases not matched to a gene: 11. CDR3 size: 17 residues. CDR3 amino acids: CASSLLGRGRTNEKLFF. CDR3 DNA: TGCGCCAGCAGCCTCCTGGGCAGGGGGAGGACTAATGAAAAACTGTTTTTT.

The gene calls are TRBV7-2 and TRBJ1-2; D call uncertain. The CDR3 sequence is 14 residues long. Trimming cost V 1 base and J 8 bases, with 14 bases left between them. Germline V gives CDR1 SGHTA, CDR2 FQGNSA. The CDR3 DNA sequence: TGTGCCAGCAGCTTAGGGCCGGGAGACCGAGGCTACACCTTC. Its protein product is CASSLGPGDRGYTF.

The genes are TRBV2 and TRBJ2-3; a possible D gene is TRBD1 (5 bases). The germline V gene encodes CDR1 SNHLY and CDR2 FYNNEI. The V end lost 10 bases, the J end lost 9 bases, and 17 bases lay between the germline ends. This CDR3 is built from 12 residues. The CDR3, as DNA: TGTGCCACAAGACCCATAGGGGTCACGCAGTATTTT. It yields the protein CATRPIGVTQYF.

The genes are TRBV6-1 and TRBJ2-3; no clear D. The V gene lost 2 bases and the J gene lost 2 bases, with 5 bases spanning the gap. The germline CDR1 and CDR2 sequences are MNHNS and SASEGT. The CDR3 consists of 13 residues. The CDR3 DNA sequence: TGTGCCAGCAGTGAAATACTCACAGATACGCAGTATTTT. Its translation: CASSEILTDTQYF.

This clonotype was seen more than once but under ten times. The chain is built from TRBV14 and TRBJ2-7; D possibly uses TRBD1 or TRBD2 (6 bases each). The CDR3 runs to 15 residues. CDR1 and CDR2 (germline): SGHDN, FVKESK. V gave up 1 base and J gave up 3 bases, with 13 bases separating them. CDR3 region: CASSQGGQGGYEQYF. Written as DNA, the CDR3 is TGTGCCAGCAGCCAAGGGGGGCAGGGAGGCTACGAGCAGTACTTC.

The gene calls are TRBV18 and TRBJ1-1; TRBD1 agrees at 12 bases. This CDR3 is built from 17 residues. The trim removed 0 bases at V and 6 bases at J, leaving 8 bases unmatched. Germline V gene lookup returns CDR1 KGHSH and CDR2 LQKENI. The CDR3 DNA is TGTGCCAGCTCACCACCCTGGGACAGGGGGCGCGCCTCTGAAGCTTTCTTT. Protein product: CASSPPWDRGRASEAFF.

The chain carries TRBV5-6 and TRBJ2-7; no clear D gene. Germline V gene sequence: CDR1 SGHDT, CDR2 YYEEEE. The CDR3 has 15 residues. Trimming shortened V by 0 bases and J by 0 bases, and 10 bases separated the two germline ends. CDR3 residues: CASSLAGSLSYEQYF. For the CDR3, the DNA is TGTGCCAGCAGCTTGGCAGGTTCCCTCTCCTACGAGCAGTACTTC. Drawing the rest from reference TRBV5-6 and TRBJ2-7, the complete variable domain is DAGVTQSPTHLIKTRGQQVTLRCSPKSGHDTVSWYQQALGQGPQFIFQYYEEEERQRGNFPDRFSGHQFPNYSSELNVNALLLGDSALYLCASSLAGSLSYEQYFGPGTRLTVT.

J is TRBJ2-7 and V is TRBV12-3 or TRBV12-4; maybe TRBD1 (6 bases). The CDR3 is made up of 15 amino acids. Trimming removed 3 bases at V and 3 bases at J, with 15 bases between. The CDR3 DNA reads TGTGCCAGCAGTTTCCGGGTACAGGGTGGCTACGAGCAGTACTTC. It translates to CASSFRVQGGYEQYF.

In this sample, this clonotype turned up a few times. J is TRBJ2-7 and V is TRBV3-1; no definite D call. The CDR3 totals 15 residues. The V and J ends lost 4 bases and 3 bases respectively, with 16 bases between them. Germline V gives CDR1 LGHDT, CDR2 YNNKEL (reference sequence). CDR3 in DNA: TGTGCCAGCAGCCCTGCGACCGGGTCTTACTACGAGCAGTACTTC. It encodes CASSPATGSYYEQYF.

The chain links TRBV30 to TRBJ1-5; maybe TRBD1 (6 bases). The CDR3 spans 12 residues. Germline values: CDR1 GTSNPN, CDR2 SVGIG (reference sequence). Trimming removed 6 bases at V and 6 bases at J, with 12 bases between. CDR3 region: CACQTGSQPQHF. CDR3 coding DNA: TGTGCCTGCCAGACAGGTAGTCAGCCCCAGCATTTT.

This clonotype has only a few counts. CDR3 protein: CASSDRGRGRQPQHF. CDR3 coding DNA: TGTGCCAGCAGTGACCGGGGCAGGGGACGTCAGCCCCAGCATTTT. The genes are TRBV2 and TRBJ1-5, with D tentatively TRBD1 (6 bases). The germline V gene has CDR1 SNHLY and CDR2 FYNNEI. Trimming cost V 3 bases and J 6 bases, with 15 bases left between them. This CDR3 comprises 15 residues.